These T cell receptor beta chains were read from a single sample in a study of CD8 T cells in Susac syndrome. TCRdb used MiXCR to reprocess the immunoSEQ multiplex PCR reads, holding one entry per CDR3 protein. The data contain tens of thousands of distinct CDR3 sequences, roughly 93% of them singletons. Sequenced sample: CD4+ T cells from PBMCs. These receptors came from a human donor with Susac syndrome. CDR3s include the opening cysteine and the closing phenylalanine or tryptophan. Each record gives: CDR3 protein, CDR3 DNA, V gene, clone size, D gene, J gene. The D gene is left open where the match is weak. Clone size appears in some rows only: once, few, many, or a class for an expanded clone.

CDR3: CAWNLGPNTEAFF
DNA: TGTGCCTGGAATCTGGGACCGAACACTGAAGCTTTCTTT
V: TRBV30
size: -
D: -
J: TRBJ1-1

CDR3: CASSLGAGQETQYF
DNA: TGTGCCAGCAGCTTAGGAGCAGGACAAGAGACCCAGTACTTC
V: TRBV7-2
size: few
D: -
J: TRBJ2-5

CDR3: CASSALDRMETQYF
DNA: TGTGCCAGCAGTGCCTTGGACAGGATGGAGACCCAGTACTTC
V: TRBV6-2/TRBV6-3
size: -
D: TRBD1
J: TRBJ2-5

CDR3: CASSPGLDTQYF
DNA: TGTGCCAGCAGCCCCGGGCTCGATACGCAGTATTTT
V: TRBV9
size: -
D: -
J: TRBJ2-3

CDR3: CASSEYGQPQHF
DNA: TGTGCCAGCAGTGAATACGGACAGCCCCAGCATTTT
V: TRBV25-1
size: -
D: -
J: TRBJ1-5

CDR3: CASSQDSFRIGELFF
DNA: TGTGCCAGCAGCCAGGACTCCTTCAGAATCGGGGAGCTGTTTTTT
V: TRBV3-1
size: -
D: -
J: TRBJ2-2

CDR3: CASSAEPGLAGGPRETQYF
DNA: TGTGCCAGCAGCGCAGAACCGGGACTAGCGGGGGGGCCACGGGAGACCCAGTACTTC
V: TRBV9
size: -
D: TRBD2
J: TRBJ2-5

CDR3: CASSLGGDNTEAFF
DNA: TGCGCCAGCAGCTTGGGGGGAGACAACACTGAAGCTTTCTTT
V: TRBV5-1
size: -
D: -
J: TRBJ1-1

CDR3: CASSRTAGEKLFF
DNA: TGTGCCAGCAGCCGTACTGCGGGTGAAAAACTGTTTTTT
V: TRBV3-1
size: -
D: -
J: TRBJ1-4

CDR3: CASSLESGLFYEQYF
DNA: TGCGCCAGCAGCTTGGAGTCAGGGCTTTTCTACGAGCAGTACTTC
V: TRBV5-1
size: -
D: -
J: TRBJ2-7

CDR3: CASQGGYYGYTF
DNA: TGTGCCAGCCAAGGGGGGTACTATGGCTACACCTTC
V: TRBV6-5
size: -
D: -
J: TRBJ1-2

CDR3: CASSTGTGSYEQYF
DNA: TGTGCCAGCAGTACCGGGACAGGGAGCTACGAGCAGTACTTC
V: TRBV28
size: few
D: TRBD1
J: TRBJ2-7

CDR3: CSARDDPIFFF
DNA: TGCAGTGCTAGAGATGACCCGATCTTCTTCTTC
V: TRBV20-1
size: -
D: -
J: TRBJ2-1

CDR3: CASRPTGTGYSPLHF
DNA: TGTGCCAGCAGGCCTACCGGGACAGGGTATTCACCCCTCCACTTT
V: TRBV12-3/TRBV12-4
size: -
D: TRBD1
J: TRBJ1-6

CDR3: CSARGRGGRNTEAFF
DNA: TGCAGTGCTAGAGGAAGAGGGGGCCGGAACACTGAAGCTTTCTTT
V: TRBV20-1
size: -
D: TRBD1
J: TRBJ1-1

CDR3: CASRAVANYGYTF
DNA: TGTGCCAGCAGGGCTGTAGCTAACTATGGCTACACCTTC
V: TRBV7-9
size: -
D: -
J: TRBJ1-2

CDR3: CASSLFLNPTGGSETEAFF
DNA: TGTGCCAGCAGTTTATTTTTAAACCCGACGGGAGGATCGGAAACTGAAGCTTTCTTT
V: TRBV28
size: -
D: -
J: TRBJ1-1

CDR3: CASSRPSVKNIQYF
DNA: TGTGCCAGCAGTCGGCCTTCGGTCAAAAACATTCAGTACTTC
V: TRBV7-9
size: -
D: -
J: TRBJ2-4

CDR3: CASSSGNTIYF
DNA: TGTGCCAGCAGTTCAGGAAACACCATATATTTT
V: TRBV12-3/TRBV12-4
size: -
D: -
J: TRBJ1-3

CDR3: CATDRGLNTEAFF
DNA: TGTGCCACCGACAGGGGGCTGAACACTGAAGCTTTCTTT
V: TRBV6-1
size: -
D: TRBD1
J: TRBJ1-1

CDR3: CASSSSGTSGGYEQFF
DNA: TGTGCCAGCAGCTCCTCCGGGACTAGCGGGGGGTATGAGCAGTTCTTC
V: TRBV7-3
size: -
D: TRBD2
J: TRBJ2-1

CDR3: CASSQELVGETQYF
DNA: TGTGCCAGCAGCCAAGAGCTGGTAGGGGAGACCCAGTACTTC
V: TRBV4-2
size: -
D: -
J: TRBJ2-5

CDR3: CASSVSGTGEFF
DNA: TGTGCCAGCAGTGTATCCGGGACCGGCGAGTTCTTC
V: TRBV12-3/TRBV12-4
size: -
D: -
J: TRBJ2-1

CDR3: CASSQEEAGPGNTIYF
DNA: TGCGCCAGCAGCCAAGAAGAAGCAGGGCCTGGAAACACCATATATTTT
V: TRBV4-3
size: -
D: -
J: TRBJ1-3

CDR3: CAWSSRVAGGRDTQYF
DNA: TGTGCCTGGAGTAGTCGAGTAGCGGGGGGGCGGGATACGCAGTATTTT
V: TRBV30
size: -
D: TRBD2
J: TRBJ2-3

CDR3: CASSPSQGSATIYGYTF
DNA: TGTGCCAGCAGCCCCTCCCAGGGAAGTGCAACGATCTATGGCTACACCTTC
V: TRBV7-2
size: -
D: -
J: TRBJ1-2

CDR3: CASSFRLGGAGSGANVLTF
DNA: TGTGCCAGCAGTTTTCGTTTGGGGGGCGCGGGCTCTGGGGCCAACGTCCTGACTTTC
V: TRBV27
size: -
D: -
J: TRBJ2-6

CDR3: CASSPGGGREQFF
DNA: TGTGCCAGCAGCCCCGGGGGGGGGCGTGAGCAGTTCTTC
V: TRBV7-8
size: -
D: TRBD2
J: TRBJ2-1

CDR3: CASSRGQGSTGELFF
DNA: TGTGCCAGCAGCCGGGGACAGGGGAGCACCGGGGAGCTGTTTTTT
V: TRBV14
size: -
D: TRBD1
J: TRBJ2-2

CDR3: CASSGGGNEQYF
DNA: TGTGCCAGCTCAGGCGGAGGCAACGAGCAGTACTTC
V: TRBV18
size: -
D: -
J: TRBJ2-7

CDR3: CASSYSVNTEAFF
DNA: TGTGCCAGCAGTTACTCGGTGAACACTGAAGCTTTCTTT
V: TRBV6-5
size: -
D: -
J: TRBJ1-1

CDR3: CASSLDSGANVLTF
DNA: TGTGCCAGCTCACTTGACTCTGGGGCCAACGTCCTGACTTTC
V: TRBV18
size: -
D: -
J: TRBJ2-6

CDR3: CASYYQGTALPGELFF
DNA: TGTGCCAGCTACTACCAGGGGACTGCCCTCCCCGGGGAGCTGTTTTTT
V: TRBV7-9
size: once
D: -
J: TRBJ2-2

CDR3: CASSNRGGAGANVLTF
DNA: TGTGCCAGCAGCAACCGGGGAGGGGCTGGGGCCAACGTCCTGACTTTC
V: TRBV11-3
size: -
D: TRBD2
J: TRBJ2-6

CDR3: CASSLKYWGASYNEQFF
DNA: TGTGCCAGCAGCCTCAAGTACTGGGGGGCCTCCTACAATGAGCAGTTCTTC
V: TRBV7-8
size: -
D: -
J: TRBJ2-1

CDR3: CASSLVGGTNYNEQFF
DNA: TGTGCCAGCAGCTTAGTGGGCGGTACTAACTACAATGAGCAGTTCTTC
V: TRBV7-9
size: -
D: -
J: TRBJ2-1

CDR3: CSANLQRQEAFF
DNA: TGCAGTGCTAATTTACAGCGGCAGGAAGCTTTCTTT
V: TRBV20-1
size: -
D: -
J: TRBJ1-1

CDR3: CASSLPGSFSGNTIYF
DNA: TGTGCCAGCAGCTTACCAGGATCCTTCTCTGGAAACACCATATATTTT
V: TRBV7-2
size: -
D: -
J: TRBJ1-3

CDR3: CASSLARLGTWNSGANVLTF
DNA: TGTGCCAGCAGCTTAGCGCGTCTCGGCACGTGGAACTCTGGGGCCAACGTCCTGACTTTC
V: TRBV11-1
size: -
D: -
J: TRBJ2-6

CDR3: CASSVDGGSYRRELFF
DNA: TGTGCCAGCAGCGTAGACGGGGGCTCCTATCGGAGGGAGCTGTTTTTT
V: TRBV9
size: -
D: -
J: TRBJ2-2

CDR3: CASSLRTGGTGANVLTF
DNA: TGTGCCAGCAGCCTCCGGACAGGGGGGACTGGGGCCAACGTCCTGACTTTC
V: TRBV3-1
size: -
D: TRBD1
J: TRBJ2-6

CDR3: CSARQGTGGRYEQYF
DNA: TGCAGTGCTAGGCAAGGGACAGGCGGACGGTACGAGCAGTACTTC
V: TRBV20-1
size: -
D: TRBD1
J: TRBJ2-7

CDR3: CAISESGANTQYF
DNA: TGTGCCATCAGTGAGTCAGGCGCGAATACGCAGTATTTT
V: TRBV10-3
size: -
D: -
J: TRBJ2-3

CDR3: CASSLDFHEQFF
DNA: TGCGCCAGCAGCCTAGACTTTCATGAGCAGTTCTTC
V: TRBV5-1
size: -
D: -
J: TRBJ2-1

CDR3: CASSSRGTRGPGNQPQHF
DNA: TGTGCCAGCAGTTCACGGGGAACCAGGGGGCCAGGAAATCAGCCCCAGCATTTT
V: TRBV12-3/TRBV12-4
size: -
D: TRBD1
J: TRBJ1-5

CDR3: CASSPYKNTEAFF
DNA: TGTGCCAGCAGCCCCTACAAGAACACTGAAGCTTTCTTT
V: TRBV7-9
size: -
D: -
J: TRBJ1-1

CDR3: CSVCSGENTEAFF
DNA: TGCAGCGTCTGTAGTGGAGAAAACACTGAAGCTTTCTTT
V: TRBV29-1
size: -
D: -
J: TRBJ1-1

CDR3: CASSLGQMGGGLPLHF
DNA: TGTGCCAGCAGCTTAGGACAGATGGGAGGGGGTTTACCCCTCCACTTT
V: TRBV7-9
size: few
D: -
J: TRBJ1-6

CDR3: CASSLRQGTQYF
DNA: TGTGCCAGCAGTTTGCGTCAGGGGACCCAGTACTTC
V: TRBV6-2/TRBV6-3
size: -
D: -
J: TRBJ2-5

CDR3: CASSLDNFLTGELFF
DNA: TGTGCCAGCAGCTTGGACAACTTCCTTACCGGGGAGCTGTTTTTT
V: TRBV5-4
size: -
D: -
J: TRBJ2-2

CDR3: CASSPRDFVTEAFF
DNA: TGTGCCAGCAGTCCCCGGGACTTCGTCACTGAAGCTTTCTTT
V: TRBV2
size: -
D: -
J: TRBJ1-1